The present T cell receptor beta chain was sequenced within a study of blood T cell repertoires in COVID-19. Study-wide background: The United States, Italy and Spain provided the acute and convalescent COVID-19 samples. T cells, B-cell-depleted T cells, or PBMCs provided the cDNA or gDNA that served as material.

Method: immunoSEQ multiplex PCR; TCRdb's copy keeps in-frame clones and lacks some. Of 270,000 or so clones listed, roughly 93% are singletons. V gave up 0 bases and J gave up 15 bases, with 27 bases separating them. This CDR3 comprises 17 residues. Looked up from germline, CDR1 is SGHNT and CDR2 is YENEEA. Participant-given clinical history determined each cohort assignment. The origin of this receptor is a woman in her 40s with acute COVID-19. The sequenced material came from PBMCs or T cells enriched from blood (not recorded which). The rearrangement links TRBV11-3 to TRBJ2-1; D is possibly TRBD2 (8 bases). The CDR3 sequence is CASSLEAGQERAGAMFF. DNA of the CDR3: TGTGCCAGCAGCTTAGAGGCCGGACAGGAGCGAGCGGGAGCGATGTTCTTC.